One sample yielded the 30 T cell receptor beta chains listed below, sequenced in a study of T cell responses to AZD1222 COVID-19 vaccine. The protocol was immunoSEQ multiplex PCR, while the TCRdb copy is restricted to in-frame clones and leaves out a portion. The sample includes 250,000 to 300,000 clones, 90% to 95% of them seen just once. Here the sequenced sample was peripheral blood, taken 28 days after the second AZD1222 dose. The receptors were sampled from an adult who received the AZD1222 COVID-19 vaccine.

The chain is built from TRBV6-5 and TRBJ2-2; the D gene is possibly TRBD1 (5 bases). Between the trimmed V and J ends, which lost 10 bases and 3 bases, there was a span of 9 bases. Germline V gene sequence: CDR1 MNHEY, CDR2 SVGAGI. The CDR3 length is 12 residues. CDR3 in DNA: TGTGCCACAGACAGAGACACCGGGGAGCTGTTTTTT. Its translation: CATDRDTGELFF.

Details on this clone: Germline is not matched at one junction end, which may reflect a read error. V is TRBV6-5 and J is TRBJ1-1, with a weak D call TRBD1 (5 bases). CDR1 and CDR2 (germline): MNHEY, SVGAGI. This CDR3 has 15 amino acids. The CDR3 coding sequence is TGTGCCAGCAGCTACTCCCCCCGCAGGGCTAATGAAGCTTTCTTT. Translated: CASSYSPRRANEAFF.

CDR3 residues: CASSPLGGTQYF. CDR3 coding DNA: TGTGCCAGCAGTCCCCTCGGGGGGACCCAGTACTTC. The J gene is TRBJ2-5, the V gene TRBV27, with D possibly TRBD2 on 6 matching bases. The CDR3 has 12 amino acids. V lost 5 bases, J lost 7 bases, and 11 bases lay in between. Germline-derived CDR1 and CDR2 are MNHEY and SMNVEV (reference sequence).

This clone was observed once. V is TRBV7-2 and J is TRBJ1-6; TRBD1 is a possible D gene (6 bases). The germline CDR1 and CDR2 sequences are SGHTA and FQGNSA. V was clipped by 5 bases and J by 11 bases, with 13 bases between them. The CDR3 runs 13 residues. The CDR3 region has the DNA TGTGCCAGCAGCGTTACAGGGCAGACACCCCTCCACTTT. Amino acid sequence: CASSVTGQTPLHF.

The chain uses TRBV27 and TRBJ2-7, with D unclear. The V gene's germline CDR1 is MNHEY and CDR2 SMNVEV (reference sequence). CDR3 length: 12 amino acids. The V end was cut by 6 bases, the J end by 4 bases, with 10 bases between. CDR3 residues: CASSPTGYEQYF. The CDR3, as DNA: TGTGCCAGCAGCCCGACGGGTTACGAGCAGTACTTC.

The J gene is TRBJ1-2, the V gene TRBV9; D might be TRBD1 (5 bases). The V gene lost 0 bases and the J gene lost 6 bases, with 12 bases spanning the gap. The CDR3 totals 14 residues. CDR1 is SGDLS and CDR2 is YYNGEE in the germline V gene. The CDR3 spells CASSVAGGVDGYTF. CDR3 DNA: TGTGCCAGCAGCGTAGCTGGGGGGGTGGATGGCTACACCTTC.

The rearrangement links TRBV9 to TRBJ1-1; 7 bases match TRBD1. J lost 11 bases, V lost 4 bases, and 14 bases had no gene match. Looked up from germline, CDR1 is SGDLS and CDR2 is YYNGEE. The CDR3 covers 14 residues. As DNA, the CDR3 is TGTGCCAGCAGCCCAGGGGGGGACACTTTGTTGGCTTTCTTT. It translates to CASSPGGDTLLAFF.

CDR3 nucleotides: TGCGCCAGCAGCCTGCGGGAGGGGCTAGCGGACTCCTACGAGCAGTACTTC. Translating gives CASSLREGLADSYEQYF. This chain joins TRBV4-1 and TRBJ2-7; 9 nucleotides align to TRBD2. In germline, CDR1 is MGHRA, CDR2 YSYEKL. V lost 4 bases and J lost 0; bases outside the gene matches: 10. This CDR3 comprises 17 residues.

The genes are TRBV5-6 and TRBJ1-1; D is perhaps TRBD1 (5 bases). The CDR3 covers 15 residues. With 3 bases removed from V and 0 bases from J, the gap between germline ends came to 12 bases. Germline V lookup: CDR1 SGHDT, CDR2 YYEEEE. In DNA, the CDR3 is TGTGCCAGCAGCTGGGGAAGGGGACTGAACACTGAAGCTTTCTTT. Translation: CASSWGRGLNTEAFF.

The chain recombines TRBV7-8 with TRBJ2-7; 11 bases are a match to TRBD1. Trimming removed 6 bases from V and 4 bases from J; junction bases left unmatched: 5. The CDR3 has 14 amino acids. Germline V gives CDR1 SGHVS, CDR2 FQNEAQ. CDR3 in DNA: TGTGCCAGCAGTCGGACAGGGGGCGAATACGAGCAGTACTTC. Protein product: CASSRTGGEYEQYF.

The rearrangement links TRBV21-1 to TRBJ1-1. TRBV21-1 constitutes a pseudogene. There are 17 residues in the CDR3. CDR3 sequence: CASSKEEGRPQGTEAFF. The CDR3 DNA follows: TGTGCCAGCAGCAAAGAGGAGGGGAGGCCTCAGGGCACTGAAGCTTTCTTT.

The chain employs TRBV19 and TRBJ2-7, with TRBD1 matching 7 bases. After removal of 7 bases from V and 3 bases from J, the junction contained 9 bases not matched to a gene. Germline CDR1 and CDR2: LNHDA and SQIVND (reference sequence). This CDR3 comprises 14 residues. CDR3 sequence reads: CASTTRQGIYEQYF. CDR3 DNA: TGTGCCAGTACGACGCGACAGGGTATCTACGAGCAGTACTTC.

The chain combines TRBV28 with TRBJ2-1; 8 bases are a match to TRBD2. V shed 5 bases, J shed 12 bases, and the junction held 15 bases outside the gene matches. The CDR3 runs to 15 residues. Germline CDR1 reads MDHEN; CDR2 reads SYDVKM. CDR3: CASSQGTRNFQGQFF. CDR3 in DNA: TGTGCCAGCAGTCAGGGGACTAGGAACTTTCAGGGGCAGTTCTTC.

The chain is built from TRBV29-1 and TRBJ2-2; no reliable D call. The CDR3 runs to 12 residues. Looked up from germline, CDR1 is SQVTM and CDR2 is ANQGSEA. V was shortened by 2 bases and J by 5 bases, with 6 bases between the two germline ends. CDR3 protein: CSVERVTGELFF. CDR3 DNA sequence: TGCAGCGTTGAAAGGGTGACCGGGGAGCTGTTTTTT.

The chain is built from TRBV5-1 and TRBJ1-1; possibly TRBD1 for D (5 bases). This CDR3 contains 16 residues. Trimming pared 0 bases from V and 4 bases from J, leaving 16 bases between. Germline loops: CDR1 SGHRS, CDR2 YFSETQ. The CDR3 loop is CASSLGDGGVGTEAFF. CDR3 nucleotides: TGCGCCAGCAGCTTGGGAGACGGGGGAGTCGGCACTGAAGCTTTCTTT.

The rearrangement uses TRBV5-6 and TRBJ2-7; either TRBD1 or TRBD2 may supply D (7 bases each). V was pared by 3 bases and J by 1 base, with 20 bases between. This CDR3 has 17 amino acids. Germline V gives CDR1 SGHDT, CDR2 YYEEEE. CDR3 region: CASSSRRGRELSYEQYF. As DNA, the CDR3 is TGTGCCAGCAGCTCCAGGAGGGGGCGGGAGCTATCCTACGAGCAGTACTTC.

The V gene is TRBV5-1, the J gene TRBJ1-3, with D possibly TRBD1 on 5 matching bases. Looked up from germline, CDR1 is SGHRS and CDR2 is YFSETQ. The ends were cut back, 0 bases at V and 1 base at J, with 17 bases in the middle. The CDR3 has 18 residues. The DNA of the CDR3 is TGCGCCAGCAGCTTGGAAGGGGCTACCTTGGGATCTGGAAACACCATATATTTT. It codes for CASSLEGATLGSGNTIYF.

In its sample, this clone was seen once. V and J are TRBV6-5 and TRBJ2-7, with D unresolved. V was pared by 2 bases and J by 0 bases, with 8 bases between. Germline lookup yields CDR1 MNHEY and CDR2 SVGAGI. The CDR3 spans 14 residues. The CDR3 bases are TGTGCCAGCAGTTACCGGTCAGGCTCCTACGAGCAGTACTTC. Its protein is CASSYRSGSYEQYF.

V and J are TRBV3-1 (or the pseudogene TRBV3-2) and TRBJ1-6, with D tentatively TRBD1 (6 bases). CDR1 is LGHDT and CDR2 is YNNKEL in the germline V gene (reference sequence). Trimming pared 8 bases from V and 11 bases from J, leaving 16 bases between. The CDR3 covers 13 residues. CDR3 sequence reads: CASGYREGPPLHF. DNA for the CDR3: TGTGCCAGCGGGTACAGGGAGGGCCCACCCCTCCACTTT.

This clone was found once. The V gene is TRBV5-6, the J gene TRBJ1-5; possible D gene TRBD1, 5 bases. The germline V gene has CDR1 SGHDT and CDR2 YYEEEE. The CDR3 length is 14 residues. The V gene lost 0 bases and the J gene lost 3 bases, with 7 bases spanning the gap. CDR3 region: CASSLGRVNQPQHF. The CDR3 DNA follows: TGTGCCAGCAGCTTGGGCAGGGTCAATCAGCCCCAGCATTTT.

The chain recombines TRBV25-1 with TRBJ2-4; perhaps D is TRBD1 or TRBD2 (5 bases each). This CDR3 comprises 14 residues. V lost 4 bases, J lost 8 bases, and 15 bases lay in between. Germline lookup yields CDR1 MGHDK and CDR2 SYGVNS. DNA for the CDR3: TGTGCCAGCAGTGGGGCAGGGAGCATGGACATTCAGTACTTC. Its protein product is CASSGAGSMDIQYF.

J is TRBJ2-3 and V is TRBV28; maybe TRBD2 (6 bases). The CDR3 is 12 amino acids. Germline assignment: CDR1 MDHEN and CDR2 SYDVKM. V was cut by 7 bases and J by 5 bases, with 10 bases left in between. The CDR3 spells CASTAGGDTQYF. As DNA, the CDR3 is TGTGCCAGCACCGCCGGGGGAGATACGCAGTATTTT.

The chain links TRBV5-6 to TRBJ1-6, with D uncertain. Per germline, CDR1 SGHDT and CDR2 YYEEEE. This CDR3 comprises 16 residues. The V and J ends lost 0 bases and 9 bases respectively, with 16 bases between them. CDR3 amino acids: CASSLGPPEGSSPLHF. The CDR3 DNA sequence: TGTGCCAGCAGCTTGGGGCCCCCCGAGGGTAGTTCACCCCTCCACTTT.

CDR3 in amino acids: CASSTPNRGNYGYTF. CDR3 DNA: TGTGCCAGCAGTACCCCCAACAGGGGGAACTATGGCTACACCTTC. The chain links TRBV28 to TRBJ1-2; 8 bases map to TRBD1. Looked up from germline, CDR1 is MDHEN and CDR2 is SYDVKM. V lost 5 bases, J lost 2 bases, and 7 bases stayed unmatched. CDR3 size: 15 residues.

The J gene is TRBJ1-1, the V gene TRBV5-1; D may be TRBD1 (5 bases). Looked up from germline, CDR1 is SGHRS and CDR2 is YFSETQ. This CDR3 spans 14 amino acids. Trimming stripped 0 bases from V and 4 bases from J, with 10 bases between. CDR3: CASSLAKGSTEAFF. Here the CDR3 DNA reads TGCGCCAGCAGCTTGGCCAAGGGGTCCACTGAAGCTTTCTTT.

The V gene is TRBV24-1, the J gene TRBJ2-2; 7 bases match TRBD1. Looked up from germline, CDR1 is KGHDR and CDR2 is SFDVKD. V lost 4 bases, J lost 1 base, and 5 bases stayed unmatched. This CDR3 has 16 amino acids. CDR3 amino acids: CATSDFGQENTGELFF. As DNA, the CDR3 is TGTGCCACCAGTGACTTTGGACAGGAGAACACCGGGGAGCTGTTTTTT.

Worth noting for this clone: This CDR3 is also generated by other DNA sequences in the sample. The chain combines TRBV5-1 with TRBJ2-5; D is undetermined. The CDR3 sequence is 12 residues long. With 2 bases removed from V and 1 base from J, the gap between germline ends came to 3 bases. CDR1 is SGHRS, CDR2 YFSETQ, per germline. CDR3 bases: TGCGCCAGCAGCTTACCCCAAGAGACCCAGTACTTC. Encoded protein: CASSLPQETQYF.

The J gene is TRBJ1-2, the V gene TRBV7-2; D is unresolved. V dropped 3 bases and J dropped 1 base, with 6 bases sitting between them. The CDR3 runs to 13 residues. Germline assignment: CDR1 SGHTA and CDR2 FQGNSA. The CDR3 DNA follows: TGTGCCAGCAGCTTGGGGATTAACTATGGCTACACCTTC. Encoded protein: CASSLGINYGYTF.

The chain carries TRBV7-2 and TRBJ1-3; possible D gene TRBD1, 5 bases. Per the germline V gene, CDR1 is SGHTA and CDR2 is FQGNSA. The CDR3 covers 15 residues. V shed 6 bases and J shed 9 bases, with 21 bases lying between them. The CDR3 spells CASRGGDFPIGTIYF. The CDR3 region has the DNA TGTGCCAGCAGGGGGGGGGACTTCCCCATTGGCACCATATATTTT.

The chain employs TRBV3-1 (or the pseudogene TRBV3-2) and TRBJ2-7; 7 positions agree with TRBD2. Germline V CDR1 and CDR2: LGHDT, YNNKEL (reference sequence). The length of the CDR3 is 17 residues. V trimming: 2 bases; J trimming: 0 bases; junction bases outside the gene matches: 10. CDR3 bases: TGTGCCAGCAGCCAAATGAAACGTAGCGGGTCCTCCTACGAGCAGTACTTC. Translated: CASSQMKRSGSSYEQYF.